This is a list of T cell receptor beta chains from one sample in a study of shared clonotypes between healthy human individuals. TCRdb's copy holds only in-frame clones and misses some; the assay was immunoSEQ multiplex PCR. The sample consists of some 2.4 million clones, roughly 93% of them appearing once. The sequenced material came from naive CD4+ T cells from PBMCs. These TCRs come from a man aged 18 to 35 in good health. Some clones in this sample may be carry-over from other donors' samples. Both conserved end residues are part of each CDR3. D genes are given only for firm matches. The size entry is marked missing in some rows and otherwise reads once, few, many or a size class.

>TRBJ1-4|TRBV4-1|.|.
TGCGCCAGCAGCCAAGATGGGCAGGGTTCAACTAATGAAAAACTGTTTTTT
CASSQDGQGSTNEKLFF
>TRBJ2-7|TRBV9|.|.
TGTGCCAGCAGCGGAGGGCCGACCTACGAGCAGTACTTC
CASSGGPTYEQYF
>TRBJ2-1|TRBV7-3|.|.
TGTGCCAGCAGCTTAAGCCAGGGCCCCAATGAGCAGTTCTTC
CASSLSQGPNEQFF
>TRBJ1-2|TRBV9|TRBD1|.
TGTGCCAGCAGCCAGGGGGTCGACTATGGCTACACCTTC
CASSQGVDYGYTF
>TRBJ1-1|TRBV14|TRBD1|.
TGTGCCAGCAGCCCTAGCCTTAACAGGGGGCTCGTGAACACTGAAGCTTTCTTT
CASSPSLNRGLVNTEAFF
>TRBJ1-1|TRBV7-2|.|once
TGTGCCAGCAGCTCCCGCCAGGGAAGCACTGAAGCTTTCTTT
CASSSRQGSTEAFF
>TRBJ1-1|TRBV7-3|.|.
TGTGCCAGCAGCAGGGATCGTAATTCTGAAGCTTTCTTT
CASSRDRNSEAFF
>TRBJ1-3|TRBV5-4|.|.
TGTGCCAGCAGCCGAGACAGAACTGGAAACACCATATATTTT
CASSRDRTGNTIYF
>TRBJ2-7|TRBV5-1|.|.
TGCGCCAGCAGCAATCAGGAGGGACCTTACGAGCAGTACTTC
CASSNQEGPYEQYF
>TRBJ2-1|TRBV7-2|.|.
TGTGCCAGCAGCCCCAACGGTCTAGACGAAGATGAGCAGTTCTTC
CASSPNGLDEDEQFF